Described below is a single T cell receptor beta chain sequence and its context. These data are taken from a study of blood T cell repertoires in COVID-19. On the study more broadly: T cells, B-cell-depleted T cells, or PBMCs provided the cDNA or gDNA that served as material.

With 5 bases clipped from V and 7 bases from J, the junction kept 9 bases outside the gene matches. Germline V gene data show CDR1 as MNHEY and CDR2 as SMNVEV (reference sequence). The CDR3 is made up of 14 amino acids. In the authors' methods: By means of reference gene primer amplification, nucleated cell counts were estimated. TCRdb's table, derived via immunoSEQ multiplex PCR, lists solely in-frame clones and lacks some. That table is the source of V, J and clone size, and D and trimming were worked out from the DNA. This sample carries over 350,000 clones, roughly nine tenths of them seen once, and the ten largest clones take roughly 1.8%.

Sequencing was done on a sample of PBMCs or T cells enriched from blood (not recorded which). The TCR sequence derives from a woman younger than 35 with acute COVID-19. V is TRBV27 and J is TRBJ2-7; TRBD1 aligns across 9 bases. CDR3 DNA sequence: TGTGCCAGCAGTGCCGGGACAGGGAGGAGGGAGCAGTACTTC. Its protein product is CASSAGTGRREQYF.